This T cell receptor beta chain was sequenced in a study of cytomegalovirus exposure and HLA in healthy donors. This CDR3 comprises 14 residues. Germline trimming cut 5 bases from V and 13 bases from J; bases unmatched to any gene: 11. CDR1 MNHEY and CDR2 SMNVEV come from the germline V gene (reference sequence). Primers: 60 Vbeta forward and 13 Jbeta reverse. Data came from immunoSEQ multiplex PCR; TCRdb stores just in-frame clones and leaves some out. The sample has around 130,000 clones, around four fifths seen once. Input material: PBMCs. The V and J genes are TRBV27 and TRBJ1-1; 12 bases line up with TRBD1. The receptor was derived from a boy between 10 and 17 years old in good health and CMV-seronegative. As DNA, the CDR3 is TGTGCCAGCAGTCCTGGGACAGGGGGCTGTCCGCTTTTCTTT. It specifies CASSPGTGGCPLFF.